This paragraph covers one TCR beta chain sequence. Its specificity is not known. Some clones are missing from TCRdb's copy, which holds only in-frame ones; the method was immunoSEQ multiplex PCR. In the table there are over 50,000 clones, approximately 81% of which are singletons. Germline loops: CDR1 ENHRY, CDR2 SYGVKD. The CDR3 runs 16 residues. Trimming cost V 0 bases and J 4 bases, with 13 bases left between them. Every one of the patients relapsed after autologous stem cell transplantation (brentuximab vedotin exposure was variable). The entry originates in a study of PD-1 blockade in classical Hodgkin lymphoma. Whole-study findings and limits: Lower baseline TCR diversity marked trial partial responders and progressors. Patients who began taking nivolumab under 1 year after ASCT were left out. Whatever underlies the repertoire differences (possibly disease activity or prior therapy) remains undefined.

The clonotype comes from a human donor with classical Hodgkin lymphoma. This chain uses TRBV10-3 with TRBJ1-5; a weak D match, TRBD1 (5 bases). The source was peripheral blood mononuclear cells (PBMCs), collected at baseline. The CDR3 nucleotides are TGTGCCATCAGTGAGTCGTTGGGGGTGGGGAATCAGCCCCAGCATTTT. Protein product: CAISESLGVGNQPQHF.